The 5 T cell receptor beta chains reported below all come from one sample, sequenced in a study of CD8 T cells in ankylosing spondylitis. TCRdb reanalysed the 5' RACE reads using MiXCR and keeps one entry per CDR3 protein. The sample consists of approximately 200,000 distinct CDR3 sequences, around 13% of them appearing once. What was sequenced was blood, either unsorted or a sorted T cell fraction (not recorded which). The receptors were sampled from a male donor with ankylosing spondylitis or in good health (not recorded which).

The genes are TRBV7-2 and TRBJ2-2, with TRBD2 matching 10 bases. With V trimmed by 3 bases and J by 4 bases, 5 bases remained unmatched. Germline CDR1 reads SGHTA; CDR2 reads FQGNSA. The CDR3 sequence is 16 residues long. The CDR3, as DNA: TGTGCCAGCAGCTTCGCAGCGGGGGGGGGCACCGGGGAGCTGTTTTTT. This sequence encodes CASSFAAGGGTGELFF.

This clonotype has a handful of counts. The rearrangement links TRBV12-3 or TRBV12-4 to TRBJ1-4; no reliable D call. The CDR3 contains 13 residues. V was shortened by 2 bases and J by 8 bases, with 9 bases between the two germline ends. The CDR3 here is CASSLTRMEKLFF. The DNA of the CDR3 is TGTGCCAGCAGTTTAACTCGTATGGAAAAACTGTTTTTT.

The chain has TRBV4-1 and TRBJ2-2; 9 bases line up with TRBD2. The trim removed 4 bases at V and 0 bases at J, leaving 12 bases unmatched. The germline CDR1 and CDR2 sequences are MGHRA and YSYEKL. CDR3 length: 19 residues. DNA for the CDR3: TGCGCCAGCAGCCCCTACATCGGGACTAGCACTGCGAACACCGGGGAGCTGTTTTTT. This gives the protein CASSPYIGTSTANTGELFF.

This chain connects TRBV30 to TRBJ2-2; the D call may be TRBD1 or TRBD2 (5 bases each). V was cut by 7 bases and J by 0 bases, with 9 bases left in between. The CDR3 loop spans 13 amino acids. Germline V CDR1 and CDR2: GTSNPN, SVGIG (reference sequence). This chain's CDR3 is CASLGPNTGELFF. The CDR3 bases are TGTGCCTCCTTGGGACCGAACACCGGGGAGCTGTTTTTT.

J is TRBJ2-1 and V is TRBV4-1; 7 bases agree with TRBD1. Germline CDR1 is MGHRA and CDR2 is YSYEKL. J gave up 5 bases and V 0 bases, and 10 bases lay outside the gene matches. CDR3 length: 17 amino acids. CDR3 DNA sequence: TGCGCCAGCAGCCAAGAGGTAAAGGGGGCGAACCACAATGAGCAGTTCTTC. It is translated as CASSQEVKGANHNEQFF.